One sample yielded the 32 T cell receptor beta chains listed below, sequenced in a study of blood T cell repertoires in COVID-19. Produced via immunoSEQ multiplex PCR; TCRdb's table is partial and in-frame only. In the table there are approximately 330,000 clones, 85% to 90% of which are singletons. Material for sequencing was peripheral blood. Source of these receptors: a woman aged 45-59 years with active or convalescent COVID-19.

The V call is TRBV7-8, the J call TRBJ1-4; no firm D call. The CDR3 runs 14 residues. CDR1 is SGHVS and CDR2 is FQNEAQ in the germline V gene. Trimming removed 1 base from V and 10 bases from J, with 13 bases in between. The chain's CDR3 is CASSLGPASLKLFF. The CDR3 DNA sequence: TGTGCCAGCAGCTTAGGGCCAGCGAGCCTAAAACTGTTTTTT. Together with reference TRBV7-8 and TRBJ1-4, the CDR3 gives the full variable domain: GAGVSQSPRYKVAKRGQDVALRCDPISGHVSLFWYQQALGQGPEFLTYFQNEAQLDKSGLPSDRFFAERPEGSVSTLKIQRTQQEDSAVYLCASSLGPASLKLFFGSGTQLSVL.

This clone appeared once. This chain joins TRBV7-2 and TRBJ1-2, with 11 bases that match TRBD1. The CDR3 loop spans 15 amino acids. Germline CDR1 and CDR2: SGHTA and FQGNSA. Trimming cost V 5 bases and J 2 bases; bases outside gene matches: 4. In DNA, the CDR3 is TGTGCCAGCAGCGTCCGGACAGGGGGCAACTATGGCTACACCTTC. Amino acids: CASSVRTGGNYGYTF.

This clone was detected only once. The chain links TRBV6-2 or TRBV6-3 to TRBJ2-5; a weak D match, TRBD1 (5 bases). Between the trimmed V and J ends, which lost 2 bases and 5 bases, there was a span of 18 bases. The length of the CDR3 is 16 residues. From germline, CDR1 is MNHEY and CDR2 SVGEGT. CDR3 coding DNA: TGTGCCAGCAGTTACGGAAATCAGGGTTGGGTGGAGACCCAGTACTTC. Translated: CASSYGNQGWVETQYF.

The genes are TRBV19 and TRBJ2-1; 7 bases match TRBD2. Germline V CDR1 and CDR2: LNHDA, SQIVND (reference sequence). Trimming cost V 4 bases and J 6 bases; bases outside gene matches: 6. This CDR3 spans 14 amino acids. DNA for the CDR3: TGTGCCAGTAGTACAGGGACTACGGTCAATGAGCAGTTCTTC. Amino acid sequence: CASSTGTTVNEQFF.

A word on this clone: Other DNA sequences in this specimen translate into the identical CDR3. CDR3 in amino acids: CASSSDRGPYGYTF. CDR3 DNA: TGTGCCAGCAGTTCGGACAGGGGGCCCTATGGCTACACCTTC. This chain joins TRBV7-2 and TRBJ1-2; 11 nucleotides line up with TRBD1. The CDR3 is 14 residues long. CDR1 is SGHTA, CDR2 FQGNSA, per germline. V was clipped by 6 bases and J by 4 bases; unmatched bases: 4.

In DNA form, the CDR3 reads TGTGCCAGCAGCCCCGGGACAGCAACCTACGAGCAGTACTTC. Protein: CASSPGTATYEQYF. The genes are TRBV9 and TRBJ2-7; TRBD1 matches 7 bases. In germline, CDR1 is SGDLS, CDR2 YYNGEE. Unmatched junction bases numbered 6, after V lost 4 bases and J lost 2 bases. The CDR3 consists of 14 residues.

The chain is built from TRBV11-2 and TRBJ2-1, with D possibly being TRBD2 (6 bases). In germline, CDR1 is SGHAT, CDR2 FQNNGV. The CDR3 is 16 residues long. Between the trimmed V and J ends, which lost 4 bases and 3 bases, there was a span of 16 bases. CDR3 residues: CASSSQPGLSYNEQFF. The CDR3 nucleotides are TGTGCCAGCAGCTCCCAACCGGGACTTAGCTACAATGAGCAGTTCTTC.

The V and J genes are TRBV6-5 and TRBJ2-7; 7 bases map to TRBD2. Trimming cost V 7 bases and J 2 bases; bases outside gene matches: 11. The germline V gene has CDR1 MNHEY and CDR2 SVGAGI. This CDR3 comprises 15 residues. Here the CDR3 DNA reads TGTGCCAGCACCCCCGGCGGGGGACCTACCTACGAGCAGTACTTC. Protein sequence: CASTPGGGPTYEQYF.

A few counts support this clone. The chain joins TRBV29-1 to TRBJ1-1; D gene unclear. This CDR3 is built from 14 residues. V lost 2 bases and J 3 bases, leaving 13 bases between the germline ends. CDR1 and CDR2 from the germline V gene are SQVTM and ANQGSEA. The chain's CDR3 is CSVERGSGDTEAFF. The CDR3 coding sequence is TGCAGCGTTGAAAGAGGGAGCGGGGACACTGAAGCTTTCTTT.

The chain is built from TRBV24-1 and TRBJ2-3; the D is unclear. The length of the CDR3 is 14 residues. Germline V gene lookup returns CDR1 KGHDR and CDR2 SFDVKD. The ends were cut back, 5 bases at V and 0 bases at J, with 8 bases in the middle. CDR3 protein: CATSGTVSTDTQYF. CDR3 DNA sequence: TGTGCCACCAGTGGTACGGTTAGCACAGATACGCAGTATTTT.

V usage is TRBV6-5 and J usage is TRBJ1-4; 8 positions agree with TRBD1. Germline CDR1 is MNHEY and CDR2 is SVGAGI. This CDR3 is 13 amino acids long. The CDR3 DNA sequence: TGTGCATCGCAGGGGGCGCTGGATGAAAAACTGTTTTTT. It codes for CASQGALDEKLFF.

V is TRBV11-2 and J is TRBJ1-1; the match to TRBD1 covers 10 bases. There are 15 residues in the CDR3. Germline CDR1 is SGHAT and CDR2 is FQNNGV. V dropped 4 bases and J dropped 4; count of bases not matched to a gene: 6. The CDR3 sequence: CASSSWTGGSTEAFF. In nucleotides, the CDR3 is TGTGCCAGCAGCTCTTGGACAGGGGGAAGCACTGAAGCTTTCTTT.

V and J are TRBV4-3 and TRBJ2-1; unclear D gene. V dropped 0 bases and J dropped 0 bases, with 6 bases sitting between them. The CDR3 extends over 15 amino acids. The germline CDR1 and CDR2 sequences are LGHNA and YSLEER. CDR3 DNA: TGCGCCAGCAGCCAAGAGGGCAGCTCCTACAATGAGCAGTTCTTC. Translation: CASSQEGSSYNEQFF.

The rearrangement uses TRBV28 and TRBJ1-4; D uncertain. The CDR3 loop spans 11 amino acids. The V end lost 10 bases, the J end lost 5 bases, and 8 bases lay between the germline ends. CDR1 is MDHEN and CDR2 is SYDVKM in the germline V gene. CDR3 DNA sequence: TGTGCCACCTCCCTGAATGAAAAACTGTTTTTT. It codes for CATSLNEKLFF.

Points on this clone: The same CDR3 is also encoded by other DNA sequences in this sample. CDR3: CASSLGGLGYTF. CDR3 bases: TGTGCCAGCAGTTTAGGAGGGTTGGGCTACACCTTC. The chain links TRBV12-3 or TRBV12-4 to TRBJ1-2; D gene unclear. The CDR3 has 12 amino acids. V was shortened by 1 base and J by 8 bases, with 8 bases between the two germline ends.

CDR3 in DNA: TGTGCCAGTAGTACCACCGGGACAGCTTATGGAGCTTTCTTT. Residues: CASSTTGTAYGAFF. J is TRBJ1-1 and V is TRBV19; TRBD1 matches at 7 bases. The CDR3 consists of 14 residues. V shed 4 bases and J 10 bases; nucleotides not matched to a gene: 12. Germline CDR1 reads LNHDA; CDR2 reads SQIVND (reference sequence).

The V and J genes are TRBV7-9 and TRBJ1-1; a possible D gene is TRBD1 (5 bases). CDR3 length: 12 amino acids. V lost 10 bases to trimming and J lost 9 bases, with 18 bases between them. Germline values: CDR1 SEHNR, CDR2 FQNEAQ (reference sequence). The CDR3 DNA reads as TGTGCCACAGACTACGGGGCGGGGCAAGCTTTCTTT. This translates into CATDYGAGQAFF.

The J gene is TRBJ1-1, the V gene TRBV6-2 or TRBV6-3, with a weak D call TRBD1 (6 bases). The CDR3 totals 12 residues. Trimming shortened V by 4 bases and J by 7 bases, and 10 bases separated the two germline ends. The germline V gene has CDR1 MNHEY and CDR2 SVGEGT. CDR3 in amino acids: CASSSYRVEAFF. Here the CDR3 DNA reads TGTGCCAGCAGTTCCTACAGGGTTGAAGCTTTCTTT.

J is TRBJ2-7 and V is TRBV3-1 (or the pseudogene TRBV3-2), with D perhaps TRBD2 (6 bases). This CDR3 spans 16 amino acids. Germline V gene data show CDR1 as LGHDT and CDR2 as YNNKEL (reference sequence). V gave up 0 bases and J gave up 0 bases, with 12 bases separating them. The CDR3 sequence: CASSQDRDSASYEQYF. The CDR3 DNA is TGTGCCAGCAGCCAAGACAGGGACTCGGCCTCCTACGAGCAGTACTTC.

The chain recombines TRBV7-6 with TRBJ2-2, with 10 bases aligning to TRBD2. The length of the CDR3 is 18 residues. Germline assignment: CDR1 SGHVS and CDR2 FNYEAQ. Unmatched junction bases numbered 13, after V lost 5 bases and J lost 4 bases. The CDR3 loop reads CASSPSSGRATGTGELFF. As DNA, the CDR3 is TGTGCCAGCAGCCCTTCAAGCGGGAGGGCCACGGGCACCGGGGAGCTGTTTTTT.

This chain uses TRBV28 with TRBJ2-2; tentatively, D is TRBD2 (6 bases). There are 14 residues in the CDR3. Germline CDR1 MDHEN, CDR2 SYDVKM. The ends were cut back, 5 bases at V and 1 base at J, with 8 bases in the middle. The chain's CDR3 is CASSRRGNTGELFF. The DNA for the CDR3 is TGTGCCAGCAGTCGGAGGGGGAACACCGGGGAGCTGTTTTTT.

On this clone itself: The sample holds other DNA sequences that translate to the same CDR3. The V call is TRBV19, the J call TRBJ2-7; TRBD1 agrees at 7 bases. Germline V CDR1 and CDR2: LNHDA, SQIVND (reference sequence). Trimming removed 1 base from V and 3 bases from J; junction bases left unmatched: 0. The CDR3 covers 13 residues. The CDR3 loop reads CASSIGTGYEQYF. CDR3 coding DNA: TGTGCCAGTAGTATAGGGACAGGCTACGAGCAGTACTTC.

DNA of the CDR3: TGCGCCAGCAGCTTGGGGGACAGAAATAATGAAAAACTGTTTTTT. Its translation: CASSLGDRNNEKLFF. The chain has TRBV5-1 and TRBJ1-4; TRBD1 matches 7 bases. V dropped 0 bases and J dropped 4; count of bases not matched to a gene: 3. There are 15 residues in the CDR3. CDR1 and CDR2 from the germline V gene are SGHRS and YFSETQ.

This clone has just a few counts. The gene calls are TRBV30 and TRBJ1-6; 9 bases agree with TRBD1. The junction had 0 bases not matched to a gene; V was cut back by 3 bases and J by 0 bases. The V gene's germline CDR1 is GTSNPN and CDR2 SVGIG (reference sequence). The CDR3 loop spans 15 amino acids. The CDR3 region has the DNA TGTGCCTGGAGGGGACAGGGCTCCTATAATTCACCCCTCCACTTT. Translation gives CAWRGQGSYNSPLHF.

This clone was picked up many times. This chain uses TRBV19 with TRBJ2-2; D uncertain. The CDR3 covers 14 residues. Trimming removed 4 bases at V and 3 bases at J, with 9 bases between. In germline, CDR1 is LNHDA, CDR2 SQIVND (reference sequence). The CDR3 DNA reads TGTGCCAGTAGTAGCGCAGGCTACACCGGGGAGCTGTTTTTT. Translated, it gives CASSSAGYTGELFF. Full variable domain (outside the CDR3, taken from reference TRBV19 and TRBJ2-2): DGGITQSPKYLFRKEGQNVTLSCEQNLNHDAMYWYRQDPGQGLRLIYYSQIVNDFQKGDIAEGYSVSREKKESFPLTVTSAQKNPTAFYLCASSSAGYTGELFFGEGSRLTVL.

DNA for the CDR3: TGTGCCAGCAGCCAAGCTAGCGGGGGGGCTTATGAGCAGTTCTTC. This gives the protein CASSQASGGAYEQFF. This sequence joins TRBV3-1 (or the pseudogene TRBV3-2) and TRBJ2-1; TRBD2 agrees at 12 bases. Per the germline V gene, CDR1 is LGHDT and CDR2 is YNNKEL (reference sequence). This CDR3 spans 15 amino acids. With V trimmed by 1 base and J by 8 bases, 3 bases remained unmatched.

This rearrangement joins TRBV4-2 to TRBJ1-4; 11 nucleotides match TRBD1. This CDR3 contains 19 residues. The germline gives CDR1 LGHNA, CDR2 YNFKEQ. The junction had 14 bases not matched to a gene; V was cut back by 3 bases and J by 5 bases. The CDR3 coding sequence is TGTGCCAGCAGCCATCCGGACAGGGGGCAAGGTTGGTTGAATGAAAAACTGTTTTTT. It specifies CASSHPDRGQGWLNEKLFF.

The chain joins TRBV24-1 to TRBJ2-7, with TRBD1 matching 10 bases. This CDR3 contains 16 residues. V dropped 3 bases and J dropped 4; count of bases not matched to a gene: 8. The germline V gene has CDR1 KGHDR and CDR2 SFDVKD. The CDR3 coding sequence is TGTGCCACCAGTGATGCCATAGGGACAGGGGTATACGAGCAGTACTTC. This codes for CATSDAIGTGVYEQYF.

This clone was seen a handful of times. CDR3 region: CASSRVGSGAEAFF. The CDR3 DNA reads as TGTGCCAGCAGCAGGGTGGGTTCGGGGGCTGAAGCTTTCTTT. The V and J genes are TRBV7-2 and TRBJ1-1, with TRBD1 as a possible D gene (5 bases). The V end lost 5 bases, the J end lost 6 bases, and 16 bases lay between the germline ends. Germline V CDR1 and CDR2: SGHTA, FQGNSA. The CDR3 has 14 amino acids.

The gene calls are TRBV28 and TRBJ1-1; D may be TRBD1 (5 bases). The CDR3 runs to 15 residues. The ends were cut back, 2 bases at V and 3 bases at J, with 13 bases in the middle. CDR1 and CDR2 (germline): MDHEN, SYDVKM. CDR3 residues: CASSLRWQGYTEAFF. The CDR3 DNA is TGTGCCAGCAGTTTAAGGTGGCAGGGATACACTGAAGCTTTCTTT. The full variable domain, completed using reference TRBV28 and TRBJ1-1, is DVKVTQSSRYLVKRTGEKVFLECVQDMDHENMFWYRQDPGLGLRLIYFSYDVKMKEKGDIPEGYSVSREKKERFSLILESASTNQTSMYLCASSLRWQGYTEAFFGQGTRLTVV.

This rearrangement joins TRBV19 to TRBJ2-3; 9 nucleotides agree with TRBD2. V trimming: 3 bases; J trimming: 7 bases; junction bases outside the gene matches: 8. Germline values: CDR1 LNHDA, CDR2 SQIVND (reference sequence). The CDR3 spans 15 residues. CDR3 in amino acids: CASSIAGGRANTQYF. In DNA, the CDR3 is TGTGCCAGTAGTATTGCTGGCGGGAGGGCGAATACGCAGTATTTT.

The CDR3 loop is CASREGTGLAGELFF. The CDR3 DNA reads as TGTGCCAGCAGAGAGGGGACAGGGTTAGCCGGGGAGCTGTTTTTT. The rearrangement links TRBV3-1 (or the pseudogene TRBV3-2) to TRBJ2-2; 9 bases line up with TRBD1. V lost 6 bases to trimming and J lost 6 bases; unmatched junction nucleotides: 8. CDR1 is LGHDT and CDR2 is YNNKEL in the germline V gene (reference sequence). CDR3 size: 15 residues.